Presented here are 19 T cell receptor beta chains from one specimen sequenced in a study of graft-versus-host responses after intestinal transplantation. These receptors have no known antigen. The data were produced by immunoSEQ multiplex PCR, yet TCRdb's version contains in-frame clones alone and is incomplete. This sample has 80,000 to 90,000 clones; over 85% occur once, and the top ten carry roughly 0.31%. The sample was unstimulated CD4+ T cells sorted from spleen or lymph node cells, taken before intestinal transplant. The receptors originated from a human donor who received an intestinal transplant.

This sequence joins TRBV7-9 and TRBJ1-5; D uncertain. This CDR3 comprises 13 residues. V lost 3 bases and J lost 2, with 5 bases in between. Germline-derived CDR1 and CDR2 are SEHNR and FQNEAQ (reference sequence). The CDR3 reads CASSFRGNQPQHF. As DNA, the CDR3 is TGTGCCAGCAGCTTTAGGGGCAATCAGCCCCAGCATTTT.

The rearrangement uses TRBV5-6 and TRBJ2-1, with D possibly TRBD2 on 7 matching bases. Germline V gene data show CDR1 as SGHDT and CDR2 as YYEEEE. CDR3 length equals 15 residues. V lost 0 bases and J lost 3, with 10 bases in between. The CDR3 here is CASSLDGGHYNEQFF. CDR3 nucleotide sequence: TGTGCCAGCAGCTTGGACGGGGGGCACTACAATGAGCAGTTCTTC.

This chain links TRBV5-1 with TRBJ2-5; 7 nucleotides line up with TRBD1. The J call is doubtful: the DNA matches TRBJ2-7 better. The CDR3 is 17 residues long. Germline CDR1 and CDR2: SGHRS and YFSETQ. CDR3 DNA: TGCGCCAGCAGCTTGGGGTTCGGGACCCAGGGGGCCTACGAGCAGTACTTC. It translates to CASSLGFGTQGAYEQYF.

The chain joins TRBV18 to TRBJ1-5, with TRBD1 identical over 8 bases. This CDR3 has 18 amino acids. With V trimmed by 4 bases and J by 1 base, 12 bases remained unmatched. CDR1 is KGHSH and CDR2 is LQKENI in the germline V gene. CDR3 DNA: TGTGCCAGCTCACTAAACGGGGGGACAGGCCACAGCAATCAGCCCCAGCATTTT. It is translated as CASSLNGGTGHSNQPQHF.

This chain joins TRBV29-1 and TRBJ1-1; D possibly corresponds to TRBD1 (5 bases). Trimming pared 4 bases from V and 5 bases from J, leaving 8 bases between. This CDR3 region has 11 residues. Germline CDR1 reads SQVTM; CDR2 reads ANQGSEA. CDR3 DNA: TGCAGCGTTGTCTGGGGGACTGAAGCTTTCTTT. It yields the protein CSVVWGTEAFF.

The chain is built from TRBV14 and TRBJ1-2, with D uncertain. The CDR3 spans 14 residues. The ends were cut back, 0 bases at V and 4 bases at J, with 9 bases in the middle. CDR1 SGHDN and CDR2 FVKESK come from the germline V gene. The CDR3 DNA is TGTGCCAGCAGCCAAGATCACATTTCCTATGGCTACACCTTC. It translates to CASSQDHISYGYTF.

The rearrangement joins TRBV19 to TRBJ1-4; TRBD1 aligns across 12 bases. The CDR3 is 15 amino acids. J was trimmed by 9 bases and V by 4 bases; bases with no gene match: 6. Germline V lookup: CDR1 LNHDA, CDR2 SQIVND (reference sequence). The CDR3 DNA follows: TGTGCCAGTAGTACCTCCGGGACAGGGGGCCAAAAACTGTTTTTT. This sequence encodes CASSTSGTGGQKLFF.

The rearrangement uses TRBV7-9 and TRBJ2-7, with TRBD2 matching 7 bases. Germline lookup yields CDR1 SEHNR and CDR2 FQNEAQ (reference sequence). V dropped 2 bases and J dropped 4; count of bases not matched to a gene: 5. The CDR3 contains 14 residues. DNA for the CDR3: TGTGCCAGCAGCTTATCGGGGGGACCTTACGAGCAGTACTTC. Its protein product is CASSLSGGPYEQYF.

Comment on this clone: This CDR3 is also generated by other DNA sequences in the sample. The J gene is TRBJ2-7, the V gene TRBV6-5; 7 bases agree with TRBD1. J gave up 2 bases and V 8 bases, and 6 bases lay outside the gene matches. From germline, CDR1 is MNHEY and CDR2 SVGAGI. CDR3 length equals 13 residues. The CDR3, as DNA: TGTGCCAGCTCTCGGGACAGAACCTACGAGCAGTACTTC. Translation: CASSRDRTYEQYF.

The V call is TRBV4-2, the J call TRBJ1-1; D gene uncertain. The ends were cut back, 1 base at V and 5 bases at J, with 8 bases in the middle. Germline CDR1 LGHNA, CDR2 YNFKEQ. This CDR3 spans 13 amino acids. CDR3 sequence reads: CASSQGRGTEAFF. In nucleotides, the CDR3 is TGTGCCAGCAGCCAAGGCCGGGGTACTGAAGCTTTCTTT.

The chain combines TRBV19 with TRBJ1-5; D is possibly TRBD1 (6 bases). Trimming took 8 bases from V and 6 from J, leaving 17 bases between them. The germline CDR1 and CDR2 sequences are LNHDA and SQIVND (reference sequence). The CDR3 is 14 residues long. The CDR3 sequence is CASSLNRVGQPQHF. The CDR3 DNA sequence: TGTGCCAGTTCCCTGAACAGGGTCGGTCAGCCCCAGCATTTT.

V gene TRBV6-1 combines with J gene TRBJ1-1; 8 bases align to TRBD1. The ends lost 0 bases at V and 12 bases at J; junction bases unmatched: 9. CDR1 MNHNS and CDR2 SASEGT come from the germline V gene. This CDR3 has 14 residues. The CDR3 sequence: CASSEALDRVKTFF. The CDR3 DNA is TGTGCCAGCAGTGAAGCTCTGGACAGGGTAAAAACTTTCTTT.

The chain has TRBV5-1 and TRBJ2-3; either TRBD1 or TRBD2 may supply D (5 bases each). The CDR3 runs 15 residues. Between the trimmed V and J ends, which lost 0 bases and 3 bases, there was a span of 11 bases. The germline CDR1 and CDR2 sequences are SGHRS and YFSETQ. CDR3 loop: CASSLGVGDTDTQYF. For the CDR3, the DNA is TGCGCCAGCAGCTTGGGCGTGGGGGATACAGATACGCAGTATTTT. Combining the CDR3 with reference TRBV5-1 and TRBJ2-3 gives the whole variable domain KAGVTQTPRYLIKTRGQQVTLSCSPISGHRSVSWYQQTPGQGLQFLFEYFSETQRNKGNFPGRFSGRQFSNSRSEMNVSTLELGDSALYLCASSLGVGDTDTQYFGPGTRLTVL.

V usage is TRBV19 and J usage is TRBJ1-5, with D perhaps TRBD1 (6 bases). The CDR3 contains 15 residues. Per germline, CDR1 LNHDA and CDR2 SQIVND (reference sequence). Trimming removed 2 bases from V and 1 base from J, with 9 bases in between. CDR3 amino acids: CASSIRQGSNQPQHF. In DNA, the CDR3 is TGTGCCAGTAGTATAAGGCAGGGGAGCAATCAGCCCCAGCATTTT.

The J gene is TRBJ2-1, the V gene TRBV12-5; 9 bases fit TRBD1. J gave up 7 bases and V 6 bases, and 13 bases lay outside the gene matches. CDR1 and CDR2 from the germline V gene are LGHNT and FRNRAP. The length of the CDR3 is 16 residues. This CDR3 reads CASGPGTGSRGNEQFF. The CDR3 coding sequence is TGTGCTAGTGGCCCTGGGACAGGGAGTCGGGGAAATGAGCAGTTCTTC.

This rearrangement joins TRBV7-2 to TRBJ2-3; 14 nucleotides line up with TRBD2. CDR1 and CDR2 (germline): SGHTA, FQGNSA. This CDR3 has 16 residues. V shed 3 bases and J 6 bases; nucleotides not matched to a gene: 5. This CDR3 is CASSLRLAGGVDTQYF. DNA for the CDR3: TGTGCCAGCAGCTTGAGACTAGCGGGAGGGGTGGATACGCAGTATTTT.

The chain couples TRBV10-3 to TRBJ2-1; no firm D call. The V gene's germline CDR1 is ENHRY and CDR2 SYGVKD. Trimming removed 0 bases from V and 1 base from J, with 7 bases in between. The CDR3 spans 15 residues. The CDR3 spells CAISESPYSYNEQFF. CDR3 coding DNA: TGTGCCATCAGTGAGTCGCCCTATTCCTACAATGAGCAGTTCTTC.

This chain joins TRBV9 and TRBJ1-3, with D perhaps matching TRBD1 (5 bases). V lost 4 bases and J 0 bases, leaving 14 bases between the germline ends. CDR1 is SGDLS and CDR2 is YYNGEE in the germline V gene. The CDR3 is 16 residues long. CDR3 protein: CASSPPGRASGNTIYF. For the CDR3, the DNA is TGTGCCAGCAGCCCCCCCGGCAGGGCCTCTGGAAACACCATATATTTT.

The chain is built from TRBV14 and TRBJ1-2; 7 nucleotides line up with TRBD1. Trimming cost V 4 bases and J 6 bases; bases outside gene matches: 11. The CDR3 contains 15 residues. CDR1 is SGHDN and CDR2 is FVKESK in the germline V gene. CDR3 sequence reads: CASSPLRQGWHGYTF. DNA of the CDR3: TGTGCCAGCAGCCCCCTTAGACAGGGTTGGCATGGCTACACCTTC.